This T cell receptor (beta chain) stems from a study of vaccination effects on CD4 cells after COVID-19. Study background: Post-vaccine sampling took place a median of 72 days after the second dose. Regarding the study as a whole: Pronounced clonal contraction occurred in clones induced by infection and by vaccine late after vaccination.

Losses at the gene ends were 3 bases for V and 5 bases for J; bases not matched to a gene: 5. Germline V lookup: CDR1 GTSNPN, CDR2 SVGIG (reference sequence). This CDR3 comprises 14 residues. About this clone: The antigen is unknown.

The ViraFEST assay expanded antigen-specific CD4+ T cells with viral peptide pools before sequencing. Isolating CD4+ T cells followed more than eight days of culture. Participants got two doses of BNT162b2 or mRNA-1273 vaccine. Profiling relied on immunoSEQ multiplex PCR, and the TCRdb table lists in-frame clones only, not all of them. The sample holds around 81,000 clones, around 77% seen once. The chain couples TRBV30 to TRBJ2-5, with TRBD2 matching 11 bases. The sample here was CD4+ T cells from PBMCs cultured with HCoV-OC43 spike peptides, taken after COVID-19 vaccination. The subset denotes: HCoV-OC43 spike overlapping peptide pool stimulation. The origin of this receptor is a human donor who received a COVID-19 vaccine. The CDR3 DNA reads as TGTGCCTGGAGGCTAGCGGGGGGCCGGGAGACCCAGTACTTC. Its translation: CAWRLAGGRETQYF.